Given below is one TCR beta chain in context. The antigen this receptor binds is unknown. Base qualities were left out, and no much larger clone turns up one base away. TCRbeta CDR3 regions were amplified from genomic DNA by means of the immunoSEQ Assay, a bias-controlled multiplex PCR. The study's processing was this. The number of nucleated cells in each sample was estimated from the amplification of reference gene primers within the assay. Sequence reads were collapsed and filtered to measure the absolute abundance of every unique TCRbeta CDR3 rearrangement. For each sample, productive Simpson clonality was calculated by taking the square root of Simpson's diversity index across productive rearrangements. TCRdb mirrors the immuneACCESS table, restricted to in-frame sequences. Some clones are absent from its copies; in checked studies, under half trace to an unresolved V gene, and the reason for the others is unknown. V and J calls plus clone size are reproduced from that table; the DNA served to infer D and trimming. Present in this sample are around 160,000 clones, over 70% of which were seen just once. The biggest ten clones account for around 3.2% of the sample.

The data belong to a study of blood T cell repertoires in COVID-19 (dated by TCRdb to 2018 to 2020). With respect to the entire study: Samples from collaborators originated in the United States, Italy and Spain and spanned both the acute and convalescent phases of COVID-19. The material from the prospective study consisted of cDNA or gDNA derived from T cells, B-cell-depleted T cells, or PBMCs. Deeply sampled blood TCRbeta repertoires from subjects exposed to, actively infected with, or recovered from COVID-19 were included in the dataset. The repertoires were released in a freely available public database intended as a resource for research on the immune response to SARS-CoV-2. Samples were obtained from the ongoing ImmuneRACE study (first 160 participants) and from about 1,300 subjects provided by 6 global collaborators. Nearly every sample came with metadata listing a de-identified subject ID, COVID-19 status, age in years and sex. HLA class I and class II types, where available, came from metadata supplied by the sample provider rather than from assay-based typing.

Broad study findings and their caveats: The amount of clinical and demographic metadata varied by source and participant and was provided uncurated.

Participants in the prospective study were enrolled through a virtual design, were aged about 18 to 90 years, and lived in about two dozen United States geographic areas. Cohort assignment in the prospective study relied on participant-reported clinical history from a screening survey and a study questionnaire. For ImmuneRACE Cohort 3, a participant was defined as recovered based on two consecutive negative NP/OP PCR tests, clearance by a healthcare professional, or resolution of symptoms. In the prospective study, mobile phlebotomists collected whole blood, serum and a nasopharyngeal or oropharyngeal swab from each participant. Over a roughly 2-month period, participants in the prospective study had the option of providing additional blood draws and questionnaires. Before DNA extraction, blood samples from the prospective study were shipped at room temperature or frozen. CDR1 and CDR2 (ENHRY, SYGVKD) derive from the germline V gene. The CDR3 sequence holds 14 residues, the cysteine and phenylalanine included. Only the CDR3 part of the read is kept: 42 bases, read in frame from the first base. V is cut by 4 bases and J by 2 bases, and the space between the germline ends is 8 bases.

The TCR originated in a woman in her sixties who had recovered from COVID-19. The rearranged chain carries TRBV10-3 and TRBJ2-2; TRBD2 is a weak D gene call, 5 bases matching. The sequencing sample was made of PBMCs or T cells enriched from blood (not recorded which). In nucleotide form, the sequence is TGTGCCATCAGTGGAGGGATAAACACCGGGGAGCTGTTTTTT. The resulting protein is CAISGGINTGELFF.